The clone carrying this TCR beta chain was counted between two and nine times. What it recognizes is unknown. At one of its ends the junction is not consistent with the germline gene, which may arise from a read error. The sample originates from a study of beta chain features in type 1 diabetes. General study points: Researchers report that Type 1 diabetes patients had moderately but significantly shorter TCRB CDR3s across all four CD4+ subsets.

Germline CDR1 MNHEY, CDR2 SVGAGI. The CDR3 contains 13 residues. Sequencing targeted expressed TCRB transcripts, as all isolated RNA had been reverse transcribed. The protocol was immunoSEQ multiplex PCR, while the TCRdb copy is restricted to in-frame clones and leaves out a portion. Of about 340,000 clones listed, around 9.3% are singletons. V and J are TRBV6-5 and TRBJ1-1; TRBD1 might be the D (6 bases). The source is a man aged 25 to 45 with type 1 diabetes. The sample was central memory CD4+ T cells from blood. The CDR3 DNA reads TGTGCCAGCAGTAACCATGACCGGGACACAACCGTCTTT. It translates to CASSNHDRDTTVF.